The rows below give T cell receptor beta chains drawn from one sample of a study of T-cell reconstitution after alpha-beta-depleted transplantation in children. Via MiXCR, TCRdb re-called the PCR reads, giving one row per CDR3 protein. Here the sample spans about a million distinct CDR3 sequences, roughly 31% being singletons. This specimen consisted of PBMCs, mostly from graft donor cells, obtained 360 days after TCRalphabeta/CD19-depleted stem cell transplant. These receptors all stem from a boy under two years old who had a stem cell transplant for SCID, so the T cells may come from the graft donor. The CDR3 runs from the conserved cysteine through the conserved F or W. The D gene is left open where the match is weak. The size field is filled for only some rows; it gives once, few, many or a size class.

>TRBJ2-1|TRBV4-2|TRBD2|19|few
CASSQDRWVGLAGSGEQFF
TGTGCCAGCAGCCAAGACAGATGGGTAGGGCTAGCGGGCTCGGGTGAGCAGTTCTTC
>TRBJ2-2|TRBV24-1|-|17|-
CATSDFLGRHGTGELFF
TGTGCCACCAGTGATTTTCTCGGCAGGCACGGTACCGGGGAGCTGTTTTTT
>TRBJ2-5|TRBV7-2|-|15|-
CASSRPGHGEETQYF
TGTGCCAGCTCAAGACCGGGACACGGAGAAGAGACCCAGTACTTC
>TRBJ1-2|TRBV12-3/TRBV12-4|-|15|few
CASSLGTSVLYGYTF
TGTGCCAGCAGTTTGGGGACGTCCGTCCTCTATGGCTACACCTTC
>TRBJ2-7|TRBV12-3/TRBV12-4|-|15|-
CASRTGHYPTYEQYF
TGTGCCAGCAGAACAGGACACTACCCAACCTACGAGCAGTACTTC
>TRBJ2-5|TRBV29-1|TRBD1|12|-
CSVTGDAKTQYF
TGCAGCGTGACAGGGGACGCTAAGACCCAGTACTTC
>TRBJ1-4|TRBV12-3/TRBV12-4|-|15|few
CASSYQTGGMEKLFF
TGTGCCAGCAGCTACCAGACGGGAGGTATGGAAAAACTGTTTTTT
>TRBJ2-1|TRBV7-8|-|12|few
CASSWIGDEQFF
TGTGCCAGCAGCTGGATAGGCGATGAGCAGTTCTTC
>TRBJ1-1|TRBV7-3|TRBD1|18|-
CASSFEPGQALSNTEAFF
TGTGCCAGCAGCTTCGAACCGGGACAGGCCCTTTCGAACACTGAAGCTTTCTTT
>TRBJ1-1|TRBV7-9|-|15|-
CASSAKGVGDTEAFF
TGTGCCAGCAGCGCAAAGGGGGTCGGGGACACTGAAGCTTTCTTT
>TRBJ2-7|TRBV5-1|TRBD1|16|once
CASSWGSGQGVDEQYF
TGCGCCAGCAGCTGGGGGTCTGGACAGGGTGTCGACGAGCAGTACTTC
>TRBJ2-7|TRBV7-6|TRBD1|14|-
CASSLYKTGHEQYF
TGTGCCAGCAGCCTCTACAAGACAGGGCACGAGCAGTACTTC
>TRBJ2-7|TRBV6-2/TRBV6-3|-|14|-
CASDEGGPSYEQYF
TGTGCCAGCGACGAAGGAGGACCTTCCTACGAGCAGTACTTC
>TRBJ2-7|TRBV27|TRBD1|15|few
CASSYDRDRPYEQYF
TGTGCCAGCAGCTACGACCGGGACAGGCCCTACGAGCAGTACTTC
>TRBJ1-2|TRBV6-5|-|15|-
CASSYGPSLSRGYTF
TGTGCCAGCAGTTATGGCCCTTCCTTATCGCGTGGCTACACCTTC
>TRBJ2-6|TRBV4-1|-|17|-
CASSQGRKLPGANVLTF
TGCGCCAGCAGCCAGGGTAGGAAACTCCCCGGGGCCAACGTCCTGACTTTC
>TRBJ1-2|TRBV27|-|13|few
CASSNIGLGGYTF
TGTGCCAGCAGTAACATAGGGCTTGGGGGCTACACCTTC
>TRBJ2-7|TRBV5-1|TRBD1|15|few
CASSLGDRVYYEQYF
TGCGCCAGCAGCTTGGGAGACAGGGTGTACTACGAGCAGTACTTC
>TRBJ2-3|TRBV29-1|-|13|few
CSAAGGGSDTQYF
TGCAGCGCCGCAGGGGGAGGCTCAGATACGCAGTATTTT
>TRBJ1-1|TRBV5-5|-|13|many
CASSLTAVSEAFF
TGTGCCAGCAGCTTGACAGCAGTGAGTGAAGCTTTCTTT
>TRBJ2-7|TRBV20-1|TRBD1|11|-
CSASMDRVEYF
TGCAGTGCTTCCATGGACAGGGTCGAGTACTTC
>TRBJ2-1|TRBV12-3/TRBV12-4|-|14|few
CASSLRRGQDEQFF
TGTGCCAGCAGCCTAAGGCGGGGGCAGGATGAGCAGTTCTTC
>TRBJ2-3|TRBV4-2|TRBD2|16|-
CASSQALAGPTDTQYF
TGTGCCAGCAGCCAAGCCCTAGCGGGGCCCACAGATACGCAGTATTTT
>TRBJ1-5|TRBV28|-|15|-
CASSPYRVSNQPQHF
TGTGCCAGCAGTCCATACAGGGTTAGCAATCAGCCCCAGCATTTT
>TRBJ1-4|TRBV6-1|-|15|-
CASSEADRKPFRMFF
TGTGCCAGCAGTGAAGCAGACAGGAAGCCGTTTAGGATGTTTTTT
>TRBJ1-1|TRBV12-3/TRBV12-4|-|15|-
CASSLWEVTNTEAFF
TGTGCCAGCAGTTTATGGGAAGTAACGAACACTGAAGCTTTCTTT